These 9 T cell receptor beta chains were all obtained from the same sample, sequenced in a study of blood T cell repertoires in COVID-19. The assay was immunoSEQ multiplex PCR, and TCRdb's table has in-frame clones only and misses some. The table shows about 150,000 clones, with about 80% occurring only once. Sample: peripheral blood. These receptors all come from an older woman with COVID-19, enrolled during active disease.

This clone occurred a few times. The chain is built from TRBV5-4 and TRBJ2-5; TRBD2 agrees at 8 bases. The germline V gene encodes CDR1 SGHNT and CDR2 YYREEE (reference sequence). This CDR3 has 15 residues. The trim removed 0 bases at V and 4 bases at J, leaving 5 bases unmatched. As DNA, the CDR3 is TGTGCCAGCAGCTTGGCCGGGAGGGTGAGAGAGACCCAGTACTTC. It translates to CASSLAGRVRETQYF.

V and J are TRBV15 and TRBJ2-2; D is unresolved. Trimming took 6 bases from V and 2 from J, leaving 10 bases between them. From germline, CDR1 is LNHNV and CDR2 YYDKDF (reference sequence). The CDR3 is 14 residues long. Here the CDR3 reads CATSTQANTGELFF. DNA for the CDR3: TGTGCCACCAGTACCCAAGCCAACACCGGGGAGCTGTTTTTT. Drawing the rest from reference TRBV15 and TRBJ2-2, the complete variable domain is DAMVIQNPRYQVTQFGKPVTLSCSQTLNHNVMYWYQQKSSQAPKLLFHYYDKDFNNEADTPDNFQSRRPNTSFCFLDIRSPGLGDTAMYLCATSTQANTGELFFGEGSRLTVL.

This clone was counted a single time. The chain is built from TRBV12-3 or TRBV12-4 and TRBJ1-1; D is unclear. CDR3 length equals 13 residues. Trimming removed 3 bases at V and 6 bases at J, with 11 bases between. In nucleotides, the CDR3 is TGTGCCAGCAGTTTGGCCGGGAGTGCTGAAGCTTTCTTT. It translates to CASSLAGSAEAFF.

V usage is TRBV11-2 and J usage is TRBJ1-1; D remains ambiguous. The CDR3 runs to 15 residues. Between the trimmed V and J ends, which lost 0 bases and 4 bases, there was a span of 12 bases. Germline V gene lookup returns CDR1 SGHAT and CDR2 FQNNGV. The CDR3 is CASSLDTAIGTEAFF. CDR3 DNA: TGTGCCAGCAGCTTAGATACAGCAATTGGCACTGAAGCTTTCTTT.

The V call is TRBV27, the J call TRBJ1-3, with D possibly TRBD1 on 6 matching bases. This CDR3 is built from 17 residues. Trimming cost V 2 bases and J 3 bases, with 17 bases left between them. Per the germline V gene, CDR1 is MNHEY and CDR2 is SMNVEV (reference sequence). The CDR3, as DNA: TGTGCCAGCAGTTTAACCTTCAGGGGATCTATTGGAAACACCATATATTTT. Its translation is CASSLTFRGSIGNTIYF.

This clone was counted a single time. The chain links TRBV19 to TRBJ2-3, with a possible D match to TRBD1 (5 bases). This CDR3 contains 14 residues. Germline loops: CDR1 LNHDA, CDR2 SQIVND (reference sequence). Deletions cut 5 bases from V and 5 bases from J, with 14 bases between. CDR3 sequence reads: CASSPRVSQDTQYF. The CDR3 DNA sequence: TGTGCCAGTAGTCCCAGGGTATCGCAAGATACGCAGTATTTT.

This clone turned up a few times. The chain employs TRBV7-9 and TRBJ1-2; 8 positions match TRBD1. The V gene end was trimmed by 1 base and the J gene end by 4 bases; junction bases not matched to a gene: 5. This CDR3 has 15 residues. The germline CDR1 and CDR2 sequences are SEHNR and FQNEAQ (reference sequence). The CDR3 protein is CASSLDRGFLYGYTF. For the CDR3, the DNA is TGTGCCAGCAGCTTAGACAGGGGGTTCCTCTATGGCTACACCTTC.

Only one count was recorded for this clone. The genes are TRBV11-2 and TRBJ2-7, with D unresolved. V lost 4 bases, J lost 2 bases, and 15 bases lay in between. Germline V CDR1 and CDR2: SGHAT, FQNNGV. The CDR3 is made up of 15 amino acids. In DNA, the CDR3 is TGTGCCAGCAGCTATGTCGATCAGGTAGCCTACGAGCAGTACTTC. Translating gives CASSYVDQVAYEQYF. Supplemented by reference TRBV11-2 and TRBJ2-7, the full variable domain reads EAGVAQSPRYKIIEKRQSVAFWCNPISGHATLYWYQQILGQGPKLLIQFQNNGVVDDSQLPKDRFSAERLKGVDSTLKIQPAKLEDSAVYLCASSYVDQVAYEQYFGPGTRLTVT.

J is TRBJ1-1 and V is TRBV11-2, with 7 bases fitting TRBD1. The junction had 7 bases not matched to a gene; V was cut back by 4 bases and J by 2 bases. This CDR3 comprises 15 residues. CDR1 is SGHAT and CDR2 is FQNNGV in the germline V gene. The CDR3: CASSSDRVENTEAFF. DNA for the CDR3: TGTGCCAGCAGCTCCGACAGGGTCGAAAACACTGAAGCTTTCTTT.